A single sample gave rise to the 16 T cell receptor beta chains below, sequenced in a study of cytomegalovirus exposure and HLA in healthy donors. The PCR used 60 Vbeta and 13 Jbeta primers. This table comes from immunoSEQ multiplex PCR, and its TCRdb copy is limited to in-frame clones, with some not included. The sample gives more than 95,000 clones, roughly 73% of which show up once; around 4.8% is in the top ten. What was sequenced was PBMCs. These receptors originate from a man aged 55 to 70 in good health and CMV-seropositive.

The rearrangement uses TRBV11-1 and TRBJ2-7; D is possibly TRBD1 (6 bases). Germline CDR1 and CDR2: SGHAT and FQDESV (reference sequence). V gave up 3 bases and J gave up 0 bases, with 12 bases separating them. This CDR3 region has 15 residues. DNA for the CDR3: TGTGCCAGCAGCTTGGACCGACAGGTCTCCTACGAGCAGTACTTC. Its protein is CASSLDRQVSYEQYF.

This clone was observed once. The chain is built from TRBV9 and TRBJ2-7; D is unresolved. CDR1 is SGDLS, CDR2 YYNGEE, per germline. Between the trimmed V and J ends, which lost 0 bases and 6 bases, there was a span of 13 bases. The CDR3 contains 14 residues. This CDR3 reads CASSVVGYAAEQYF. CDR3 coding DNA: TGTGCCAGCAGCGTAGTCGGGTACGCTGCCGAGCAGTACTTC.

The V gene is TRBV7-2, the J gene TRBJ1-5, with D perhaps matching TRBD1 (5 bases). Trimming took 5 bases from V and 2 from J, leaving 10 bases between them. Germline CDR1 SGHTA, CDR2 FQGNSA. This CDR3 has 14 residues. CDR3 bases: TGTGCCAGCAGCCGAGACAGCCGCAATCAGCCCCAGCATTTT. Its protein product is CASSRDSRNQPQHF.

The chain links TRBV29-1 to TRBJ2-7; tentative D call: TRBD1 (6 bases). Germline V lookup: CDR1 SQVTM, CDR2 ANQGSEA. V gave up 2 bases and J gave up 2 bases, with 10 bases separating them. The CDR3 length is 13 residues. The CDR3, as DNA: TGCAGCGTTGAATTACAGGGCACCTACGAGCAGTACTTC. Amino acid sequence: CSVELQGTYEQYF.

This rearrangement joins TRBV7-9 to TRBJ2-2, with D uncertain. The germline V gene encodes CDR1 SEHNR and CDR2 FQNEAQ (reference sequence). The CDR3 is made up of 15 amino acids. The germline V and J ends were trimmed by 5 bases and 3 bases, with 13 bases remaining between them. The CDR3, as DNA: TGTGCCAGCAGCCCCTTGCGCTCATACACCGGGGAGCTGTTTTTT. This encodes CASSPLRSYTGELFF.

J is TRBJ2-3 and V is TRBV10-1, with TRBD2 matching over 11 bases. J was trimmed by 5 bases and V by 2 bases; bases with no gene match: 6. This CDR3 contains 16 residues. The germline V gene encodes CDR1 WNHNN and CDR2 SYGVQD (reference sequence). The CDR3 region has the DNA TGCGCCAGCAGTGAGGGTCTAGCGGGGGGTGGAGATACGCAGTATTTT. Amino acids: CASSEGLAGGGDTQYF.

In its sample, this clone was seen once. The chain is built from TRBV6-1 and TRBJ1-1, with TRBD1 identical over 7 bases. V lost 10 bases and J lost 1; bases outside the gene matches: 9. This CDR3 has 14 amino acids. Germline lookup yields CDR1 MNHNS and CDR2 SASEGT. CDR3 bases: TGTGCCATCTATAGGGGGCAGGGGAACACTGAAGCTTTCTTT. Its protein is CAIYRGQGNTEAFF.

This clone was seen a handful of times. This rearrangement joins TRBV15 to TRBJ1-2; 11 nucleotides match TRBD1. CDR3 size: 14 residues. With V trimmed by 4 bases and J by 4 bases, 2 bases remained unmatched. Germline CDR1 LNHNV, CDR2 YYDKDF (reference sequence). For the CDR3, the DNA is TGTGCCACCAGCAACGGACAGGGGGCCTATGGCTACACCTTC. It translates to CATSNGQGAYGYTF.

The J gene is TRBJ2-7, the V gene TRBV30; 9 nucleotides line up with TRBD1. This CDR3 is 16 amino acids long. CDR1 is GTSNPN, CDR2 SVGIG, per germline (reference sequence). V shed 2 bases, J shed 4 bases, and the junction held 12 bases outside the gene matches. CDR3 protein: CAWSSRTGDIGYEQYF. CDR3 sequence (DNA): TGTGCCTGGAGTTCTCGGACAGGGGATATTGGGTACGAGCAGTACTTC.

The genes are TRBV18 and TRBJ2-7, with D possibly TRBD2 on 7 matching bases. Germline CDR1 KGHSH, CDR2 LQKENI. Trimming left V 3 bases short and J 5 bases short, with 14 bases between. The CDR3 runs 14 residues. As DNA, the CDR3 is TGTGCCAGCTCACCCGGGGCGGGGGCGGACGAGCAGTACTTC. The encoded protein is CASSPGAGADEQYF.

This rearrangement joins TRBV25-1 to TRBJ1-2, with 10 nucleotides matching TRBD1. Trimming took 3 bases from V and 6 from J; bases not matched to a gene: 10. The CDR3 loop spans 16 amino acids. Looked up from germline, CDR1 is MGHDK and CDR2 is SYGVNS. The CDR3 reads CASSDRTGGYLHGYTF. CDR3 coding DNA: TGTGCCAGCAGTGATAGGACAGGGGGGTATTTGCATGGCTACACCTTC.

The chain carries TRBV10-3 and TRBJ2-3, with 10 bases that match TRBD1. Germline loops: CDR1 ENHRY, CDR2 SYGVKD. The CDR3 loop spans 14 amino acids. The trim removed 7 bases at V and 5 bases at J, leaving 6 bases unmatched. The CDR3, as DNA: TGTGCCATCAACCCGGGACAGGGGATAGATACGCAGTATTTT. This sequence encodes CAINPGQGIDTQYF.

The genes are TRBV19 and TRBJ1-2; maybe TRBD1 (5 bases). The CDR3 contains 12 residues. The germline V gene has CDR1 LNHDA and CDR2 SQIVND (reference sequence). The V end lost 2 bases, the J end lost 4 bases, and 5 bases lay between the germline ends. CDR3 sequence reads: CASSIQGYGYTF. The DNA for the CDR3 is TGTGCCAGTAGTATACAGGGCTATGGCTACACCTTC.

CDR3: CASTPTSGFNEQFF. CDR3 nucleotides: TGTGCCAGCACCCCGACTAGCGGCTTCAATGAGCAGTTCTTC. The chain recombines TRBV7-9 with TRBJ2-1, with 9 bases lining up with TRBD2. Unmatched junction bases numbered 7, after V lost 7 bases and J lost 6 bases. The CDR3 has 14 amino acids. Germline V gene lookup returns CDR1 SEHNR and CDR2 FQNEAQ (reference sequence).

V gene TRBV28 combines with J gene TRBJ1-2; the D gene is possibly TRBD1 (6 bases). With 6 bases removed from V and 8 bases from J, the gap between germline ends came to 13 bases. The germline gives CDR1 MDHEN, CDR2 SYDVKM. This CDR3 has 12 residues. In nucleotides, the CDR3 is TGTGCCAGCAGCTGGGGGCTCGGCGGCTACACCTTC. Translating it yields CASSWGLGGYTF.

The chain recombines TRBV2 with TRBJ2-3; D is undetermined. The CDR3 has 12 amino acids. The V gene lost 4 bases and the J gene lost 5 bases, with 7 bases spanning the gap. Germline V gene sequence: CDR1 SNHLY, CDR2 FYNNEI. CDR3 region: CASSARGDTQYF. DNA for the CDR3: TGTGCCAGCAGTGCCCGCGGAGATACGCAGTATTTT.